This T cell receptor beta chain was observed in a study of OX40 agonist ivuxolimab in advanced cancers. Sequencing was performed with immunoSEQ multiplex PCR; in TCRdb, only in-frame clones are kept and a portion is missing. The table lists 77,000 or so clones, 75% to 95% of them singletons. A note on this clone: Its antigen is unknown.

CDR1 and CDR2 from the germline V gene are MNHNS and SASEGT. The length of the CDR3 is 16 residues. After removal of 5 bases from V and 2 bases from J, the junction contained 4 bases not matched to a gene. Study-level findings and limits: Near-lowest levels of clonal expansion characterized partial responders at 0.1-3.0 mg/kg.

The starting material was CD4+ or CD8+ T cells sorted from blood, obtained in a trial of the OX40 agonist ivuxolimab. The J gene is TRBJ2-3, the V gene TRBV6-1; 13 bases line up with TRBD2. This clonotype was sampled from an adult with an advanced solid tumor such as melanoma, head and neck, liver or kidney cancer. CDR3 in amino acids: CASSKGLAGVTDTQYF. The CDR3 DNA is TGTGCCAGCAGTAAAGGACTAGCGGGGGTCACAGATACGCAGTATTTT.